Below are 6 T cell receptor beta chains sequenced from a single sample in a study of blood T cells in healthy people across ages (dated by TCRdb to the mid-2010s). The method was 5' RACE. Sequencing relied on an Illumina HiSeq 2500. The second PCR ran for roughly 7 to 11 cycles and used a J-beta primer mix along with a sample-barcoded 5' primer. The raw public data were reprocessed by TCRdb itself: fastp quality trimming at Q25, MiXCR clonotype calling, in-frame beta chains only. Each record represents a unique CDR3 protein, reported with the most common genes and DNA among its rows. Recorded for this sample are 500,000 to 550,000 distinct CDR3 sequences; less than 25% of them occurred a single time. The top ten hold less than 9% of the sample. The sample was also reused in another study, on T cells of mothers and their children.

The material sequenced was blood. The receptors here all came from a boy younger than 18 in good health.

This clonotype was seen a few times. The genes are TRBV5-5 and TRBJ2-7, with D maybe TRBD1 (6 bases). The CDR3 contains 16 residues. V dropped 0 bases and J dropped 4 bases, with 17 bases sitting between them. Per the germline V gene, CDR1 is SGHKS and CDR2 is YYEKEE (reference sequence). The CDR3 DNA reads TGTGCCAGCAGCTTGGAGGGGCAGGGGTCGTCGTACGAGCAGTACTTC. This codes for CASSLEGQGSSYEQYF.

This clonotype came up many times. The chain links TRBV3-1 to TRBJ2-6; D not certain. Trimming cost V 1 base and J 2 bases, with 21 bases left between them. Germline V lookup: CDR1 LGHDT, CDR2 YNNKEL (reference sequence). The CDR3 loop spans 20 amino acids. DNA for the CDR3: TGTGCCAGCAGCCAAGGACGGGCAGGTCGACAAGGTACTGGGGCCAACGTCCTGACTTTC. Its protein is CASSQGRAGRQGTGANVLTF.

The chain employs TRBV4-3 and TRBJ1-2; D unclear. Germline V CDR1 and CDR2: LGHNA, YSLEER. The CDR3 covers 16 residues. V gave up 0 bases and J gave up 3 bases, with 14 bases separating them. The CDR3 nucleotides read TGCGCCAGCAGCCAAGAGGCGGCAGGCCTATACTATGGCTACACCTTC. Translation: CASSQEAAGLYYGYTF.

In its sample, this clonotype was seen a few times. Germline is not matched at one junction end, which may reflect a read error. The chain joins TRBV11-2 to TRBJ2-1, with 8 bases fitting TRBD2. The J call is doubtful: the DNA matches TRBJ2-7 better. The CDR3 is 14 amino acids. CDR1 is SGHAT and CDR2 is FQNNGV in the germline V gene. The CDR3, as DNA: TGTGCCAGCAGCCCGAGCGGGGGATCCTCCGAGCAGTACTTC. Its translation is CASSPSGGSSEQYF.

As to this clonotype: With a much larger clone just one base away, this may be a read error. A read error is likely, as this CDR3 ends without the conserved phenylalanine or tryptophan. J is TRBJ1-3 and V is TRBV5-5; D is unclear. Germline CDR1 and CDR2: SGHKS and YYEKEE (reference sequence). The CDR3 is 14 residues long. Trimming shortened V by 2 bases and J by 0 bases, and 6 bases separated the two germline ends. The CDR3 here is CASSFPNSGNTIYL. CDR3 nucleotides: TGTGCCAGCAGCTTCCCTAACTCTGGAAACACCATATATTTA.

The rearrangement links TRBV7-9 to TRBJ2-5; 7 bases agree with TRBD1. Trimming cost V 6 bases and J 4 bases; bases outside gene matches: 14. The CDR3 has 16 amino acids. Germline V gene sequence: CDR1 SEHNR, CDR2 FQNEAQ (reference sequence). DNA for the CDR3: TGTGCCAGCAGTCCAAACAGGGGAAGTGGTAGAGAGACCCAGTACTTC. This encodes CASSPNRGSGRETQYF.